Below are 19 T cell receptor beta chains sequenced from a single sample in a study of naive and memory T cell subsets. The sample's treatment: skin biopsy from PPD injection site in Mantoux-positive individual. An oligonucleotide containing a UMI was ligated to the 3' end of TCR cDNA. Amplification of ligated cDNA took four PCR rounds with SP2 and nested alpha and beta constant primers. Via MiXCR, TCRdb re-called the UMI-ligation and nested PCR reads, giving one row per CDR3 protein. The sample lists under 25,000 distinct CDR3 sequences, around 6% occurring once. Sequences were derived from skin, sampled from a tuberculin skin test site. Receptor source: an adult in good health.

This clonotype was counted many times. This rearrangement joins TRBV3-1 to TRBJ2-2; D call uncertain. With 0 bases removed from V and 3 bases from J, the gap between germline ends came to 5 bases. CDR1 is LGHDT, CDR2 YNNKEL, per germline (reference sequence). This CDR3 has 14 amino acids. DNA for the CDR3: TGTGCCAGCAGCCAAGATCCGGACACCGGGGAGCTGTTTTTT. The encoded protein is CASSQDPDTGELFF.

Within the sample, this clonotype is medium-sized. The V and J genes are TRBV6-5 and TRBJ2-1; TRBD2 aligns across 10 bases. Germline V gene lookup returns CDR1 MNHEY and CDR2 SVGAGI. V lost 6 bases and J lost 8; bases outside the gene matches: 10. The CDR3 runs 15 residues. The CDR3 nucleotides read TGTGCCAGCAGCCCCTCCAGCGGGAGGGTGGATGAGCAGTTCTTC. Amino acids: CASSPSSGRVDEQFF.

This clonotype was counted at least ten times. The chain carries TRBV3-1 and TRBJ2-3; D gene ambiguous. Between the trimmed V and J ends, which lost 0 bases and 6 bases, there was a span of 7 bases. The germline V gene has CDR1 LGHDT and CDR2 YNNKEL (reference sequence). The CDR3 sequence is 13 residues long. CDR3 in DNA: TGTGCCAGCAGCCAAGAAAGAAAGGATACGCAGTATTTT. Protein: CASSQERKDTQYF.

The V and J genes are TRBV7-2 and TRBJ2-3; D is undetermined. Germline CDR1 reads SGHTA; CDR2 reads FQGNSA. CDR3 length: 14 residues. V gave up 6 bases and J gave up 8 bases, with 18 bases separating them. This CDR3 reads CASSLMWMDGTQYF. CDR3 sequence (DNA): TGTGCCAGCAGTCTAATGTGGATGGATGGTACGCAGTATTTT.

The rearrangement joins TRBV7-9 to TRBJ1-1, with D possibly TRBD1 on 5 matching bases. Trimming stripped 7 bases from V and 4 bases from J, with 13 bases between. Germline V gene lookup returns CDR1 SEHNR and CDR2 FQNEAQ (reference sequence). The CDR3 runs 13 residues. The CDR3 loop reads CASKRWGSTEAFF. The CDR3 coding sequence is TGTGCCAGCAAACGGTGGGGGAGCACTGAAGCTTTCTTT.

This chain links TRBV28 with TRBJ1-4; a weak D match, TRBD1 (5 bases). Per the germline V gene, CDR1 is MDHEN and CDR2 is SYDVKM. The V end lost 5 bases, the J end lost 10 bases, and 14 bases lay between the germline ends. The CDR3 length is 13 residues. CDR3 in DNA: TGTGCCAGCAGTCCCCGGGACCTCCTAAAACTGTTTTTT. It specifies CASSPRDLLKLFF. The full variable domain, in which reference TRBV28 and TRBJ1-4 provide the parts outside the CDR3, is DVKVTQSSRYLVKRTGEKVFLECVQDMDHENMFWYRQDPGLGLRLIYFSYDVKMKEKGDIPEGYSVSREKKERFSLILESASTNQTSMYLCASSPRDLLKLFFGSGTQLSVL.

This clonotype was observed many times. The chain employs TRBV20-1 and TRBJ2-1; TRBD2 aligns across 7 bases. J lost 6 bases, V lost 0 bases, and 5 bases had no gene match. This CDR3 contains 14 residues. CDR1 is DFQATT and CDR2 is SNEGSKA in the germline V gene (reference sequence). The CDR3 loop reads CSARDLTSFNEQFF. CDR3 nucleotides: TGCAGTGCTAGAGATCTGACTAGCTTCAATGAGCAGTTCTTC.

This clonotype was found a few times. V and J are TRBV29-1 and TRBJ2-3; 7 bases map to TRBD1. V dropped 2 bases and J dropped 2; count of bases not matched to a gene: 10. This CDR3 region has 16 residues. From germline, CDR1 is SQVTM and CDR2 ANQGSEA. CDR3 nucleotides: TGCAGCGTTGAATCCGGGACAGACATTTTCACAGATACGCAGTATTTT. Its protein product is CSVESGTDIFTDTQYF.

This clonotype showed up many times. This sequence joins TRBV3-1 and TRBJ1-4; possibly TRBD1 for D (6 bases). In germline, CDR1 is LGHDT, CDR2 YNNKEL (reference sequence). Trimming removed 4 bases at V and 5 bases at J, with 11 bases between. This CDR3 spans 14 amino acids. The CDR3 protein is CASSRRRGNEKLFF. In DNA form, the CDR3 reads TGTGCCAGCAGCCGTAGGAGGGGGAATGAAAAACTGTTTTTT.

This chain joins TRBV12-3 or TRBV12-4 and TRBJ2-7, with 7 nucleotides matching TRBD2. The junction had 7 bases not matched to a gene; V was cut back by 6 bases and J by 2 bases. This CDR3 contains 14 residues. The CDR3 sequence: CASSFGGGAYEQYF. In DNA, the CDR3 is TGTGCCAGCAGCTTCGGTGGGGGGGCCTACGAGCAGTACTTC.

There are many counts of this clonotype. The chain joins TRBV20-1 to TRBJ2-3; possible D gene TRBD1, 5 bases. Trimming stripped 0 bases from V and 4 bases from J, with 14 bases between. The germline V gene has CDR1 DFQATT and CDR2 SNEGSKA (reference sequence). There are 15 residues in the CDR3. This chain's CDR3 is CSARDMAGHPDTQYF. CDR3 bases: TGCAGTGCTAGAGATATGGCAGGGCACCCAGATACGCAGTATTTT.

This clonotype has a handful of counts. The chain's CDR3 is CASSYPPGQGHLYGYTF. The CDR3 coding sequence is TGTGCCAGCAGTTACCCTCCGGGACAGGGCCATCTTTATGGCTACACCTTC. V is TRBV6-6 and J is TRBJ1-2; 9 bases fit TRBD1. This CDR3 is built from 17 residues. V lost 2 bases, J lost 5 bases, and 12 bases stayed unmatched. Looked up from germline, CDR1 is MNHNY and CDR2 is SVGAGI (reference sequence).

This clonotype was detected a few times. The rearrangement uses TRBV7-2 and TRBJ1-6; 8 bases map to TRBD1. Per germline, CDR1 SGHTA and CDR2 FQGNSA. V trimming: 4 bases; J trimming: 7 bases; junction bases outside the gene matches: 3. The CDR3 is made up of 14 amino acids. CDR3 protein: CASSSTGVNSPLHF. The CDR3 nucleotides read TGTGCCAGCAGCTCGACAGGGGTAAATTCACCCCTCCACTTT.

This clonotype is classed as medium-sized. The chain has TRBV11-2 and TRBJ2-1; possible D gene TRBD2, 6 bases. The germline V gene has CDR1 SGHAT and CDR2 FQNNGV. V shed 5 bases and J shed 1 base, with 15 bases lying between them. This CDR3 spans 16 amino acids. The CDR3 spells CASSPLKGGSYNEQFF. In nucleotides, the CDR3 is TGTGCCAGCAGCCCCTTAAAGGGAGGATCCTACAATGAGCAGTTCTTC.

This clonotype was recorded at least ten times. The chain joins TRBV20-1 to TRBJ2-7; 10 bases fit TRBD1. The germline CDR1 and CDR2 sequences are DFQATT and SNEGSKA (reference sequence). The CDR3 loop spans 15 amino acids. V shed 4 bases and J 5 bases; nucleotides not matched to a gene: 11. The DNA of the CDR3 is TGCAGTGCTATTAGGGTGGGACAGGGGTTCCACGAGCAGTACTTC. Its protein product is CSAIRVGQGFHEQYF.

This clonotype was observed many times. The chain uses TRBV20-1 and TRBJ2-1, with D possibly called TRBD1 or TRBD2 (5 bases each). V dropped 8 bases and J dropped 0 bases, with 8 bases sitting between them. Germline V gene data show CDR1 as DFQATT and CDR2 as SNEGSKA (reference sequence). CDR3 length: 12 amino acids. The CDR3 nucleotides read TGCAGTCCGAGGGGCTCCTACAATGAGCAGTTCTTC. Its translation: CSPRGSYNEQFF.

This clonotype was recorded a few times. The rearrangement links TRBV6-5 to TRBJ2-1, with D hard to call. V dropped 0 bases and J dropped 1 base, with 7 bases sitting between them. Per the germline V gene, CDR1 is MNHEY and CDR2 is SVGAGI. This CDR3 region has 15 residues. CDR3 nucleotide sequence: TGTGCCAGCAGTTACTCAGGAGTTTCCTACAATGAGCAGTTCTTC. Translating gives CASSYSGVSYNEQFF.

This clonotype was seen more than once but under ten times. V and J are TRBV5-6 and TRBJ1-4, with 8 bases aligning to TRBD1. This CDR3 has 15 amino acids. V lost 4 bases, J lost 3 bases, and 5 bases stayed unmatched. Germline lookup yields CDR1 SGHDT and CDR2 YYEEEE. The CDR3 sequence is CASSVQGAPNEKLFF. CDR3 coding DNA: TGTGCCAGCAGCGTGCAGGGGGCGCCTAATGAAAAACTGTTTTTT.

This rearrangement joins TRBV30 to TRBJ1-5, with a possible D match to TRBD1 (5 bases). V was clipped by 0 bases and J by 6 bases, with 12 bases between them. CDR3 length: 14 amino acids. Germline V gives CDR1 GTSNPN, CDR2 SVGIG (reference sequence). The CDR3 DNA follows: TGTGCCTGGAGTGTGTCAGGGCAAAGTCAGCCCCAGCATTTT. The encoded protein is CAWSVSGQSQPQHF.